These 27 T cell receptor beta chains came from one sample sequenced in a study of T cell clones after liver transplantation. Assay used: immunoSEQ multiplex PCR; TCRdb lists only in-frame clones, some missing. The table has 65,000 to 80,000 clones, approximately 82% seen once; the top ten hold roughly 2.8%. The input for sequencing was CD4+ T cells from blood, taken at the 22-month timepoint. These receptors all stem from a human patient who received a liver transplant. Some T cells may possibly be graft donor cells.

The chain employs TRBV7-2 and TRBJ1-3; TRBD1 aligns across 8 bases. Germline V gene lookup returns CDR1 SGHTA and CDR2 FQGNSA. CDR3 size: 15 residues. After removal of 1 base from V and 2 bases from J, the junction contained 1 base not matched to a gene. CDR3 residues: CASSLVTGAGNTIYF. Here the CDR3 DNA reads TGTGCCAGCAGCTTAGTGACAGGGGCTGGAAACACCATATATTTT.

The genes are TRBV6-5 and TRBJ1-2; D not certain. CDR3 size: 12 residues. Trimming cost V 5 bases and J 6 bases, with 10 bases left between them. Per the germline V gene, CDR1 is MNHEY and CDR2 is SVGAGI. CDR3 nucleotides: TGTGCCAGCAGTCACAAACAACATGGCTACACCTTC. This sequence encodes CASSHKQHGYTF.

The chain is built from TRBV19 and TRBJ2-1; 7 bases are a match to TRBD2. V shed 7 bases and J 6 bases; nucleotides not matched to a gene: 9. The CDR3 extends over 14 amino acids. Germline CDR1 is LNHDA and CDR2 is SQIVND (reference sequence). This chain's CDR3 is CASKTSAAANEQFF. CDR3 in DNA: TGTGCCAGTAAAACTAGCGCAGCAGCCAATGAGCAGTTCTTC.

The gene calls are TRBV19 and TRBJ2-7; D is possibly TRBD1 or TRBD2 (5 bases each). Germline CDR1 and CDR2: LNHDA and SQIVND (reference sequence). Trimming pared 3 bases from V and 0 bases from J, leaving 15 bases between. This CDR3 spans 16 amino acids. CDR3 sequence (DNA): TGTGCCAGTAGTATCACCGCGGGCAGGGCCTCCTACGAGCAGTACTTC. It is translated as CASSITAGRASYEQYF.

The gene calls are TRBV7-2 and TRBJ1-4, with TRBD1 as a possible D gene (6 bases). The CDR3 spans 15 residues. V lost 2 bases and J lost 8, with 15 bases in between. The germline V gene encodes CDR1 SGHTA and CDR2 FQGNSA. CDR3 bases: TGTGCCAGCAGCTTACGAACAGGGCCGGTCGAAAAACTGTTTTTT. It translates to CASSLRTGPVEKLFF.

J is TRBJ1-1 and V is TRBV12-5; perhaps TRBD1 as D (6 bases). The CDR3 spans 12 residues. In germline, CDR1 is LGHNT, CDR2 FRNRAP. The V end was cut by 7 bases, the J end by 11 bases, with 17 bases between. This CDR3 reads CASAPEGEWAFF. The CDR3, as DNA: TGTGCTAGTGCTCCGGAGGGGGAGTGGGCTTTCTTT. The entire variable domain, with the rest obtained from reference TRBV12-5 and TRBJ1-1, is as follows: DARVTQTPRHKVTEMGQEVTMRCQPILGHNTVFWYRQTMMQGLELLAYFRNRAPLDDSGMPKDRFSAEMPDATLATLKIQPSEPRDSAVYFCASAPEGEWAFFGQGTRLTVV.

This chain links TRBV5-5 with TRBJ2-7; D is ambiguous. V lost 3 bases, J lost 1 base, and 11 bases lay in between. Looked up from germline, CDR1 is SGHKS and CDR2 is YYEKEE (reference sequence). The CDR3 contains 14 residues. The CDR3 reads CASSYERVSYEQYF. CDR3 DNA sequence: TGTGCCAGCAGCTACGAAAGGGTTTCCTACGAGCAGTACTTC.

The chain has TRBV28 and TRBJ1-2, with D perhaps matching TRBD1 (5 bases). Trimming pared 5 bases from V and 8 bases from J, leaving 15 bases between. Germline assignment: CDR1 MDHEN and CDR2 SYDVKM. The CDR3 length is 13 residues. This CDR3 reads CASSPSGRLGYTF. The CDR3 DNA reads as TGTGCCAGCAGTCCCTCGGGACGCTTGGGCTACACCTTC.

The V call is TRBV7-2, the J call TRBJ1-1, with D maybe TRBD1 (5 bases). This CDR3 has 16 amino acids. The V and J ends lost 1 base and 5 bases respectively, with 17 bases between them. Germline CDR1 and CDR2: SGHTA and FQGNSA. The CDR3 loop reads CASSLVPPGKGTEAFF. The CDR3 DNA reads as TGTGCCAGCAGCTTAGTACCCCCAGGGAAAGGAACTGAAGCTTTCTTT. The full variable domain, completed using reference TRBV7-2 and TRBJ1-1, is GAGVSQSPSNKVTEKGKDVELRCDPISGHTALYWYRQSLGQGLEFLIYFQGNSAPDKSGLPSDRFSAERTGGSVSTLTIQRTQQEDSAVYLCASSLVPPGKGTEAFFGQGTRLTVV.

The chain recombines TRBV28 with TRBJ1-3; 7 positions match TRBD1. V lost 3 bases to trimming and J lost 1 base; unmatched junction nucleotides: 3. Germline CDR1 and CDR2: MDHEN and SYDVKM. The CDR3 length is 15 residues. CDR3 coding DNA: TGTGCCAGCAGTTTTTTACAGGGGTCTGGAAACACCATATATTTT. This encodes CASSFLQGSGNTIYF.

V usage is TRBV7-2 and J usage is TRBJ1-3; D ambiguous. The CDR3 spans 15 residues. The V end was cut by 6 bases, the J end by 2 bases, with 14 bases between. Looked up from germline, CDR1 is SGHTA and CDR2 is FQGNSA. The CDR3 loop is CASSRPLDAGNTIYF. The CDR3 bases are TGTGCCAGCAGTCGTCCCTTAGACGCTGGAAACACCATATATTTT. Looking up the rest from reference TRBV7-2 and TRBJ1-3 gives the full variable domain: GAGVSQSPSNKVTEKGKDVELRCDPISGHTALYWYRQSLGQGLEFLIYFQGNSAPDKSGLPSDRFSAERTGGSVSTLTIQRTQQEDSAVYLCASSRPLDAGNTIYFGEGSWLTVV.

The chain has TRBV6-5 and TRBJ2-5, with 7 bases matching TRBD2. V gave up 2 bases and J gave up 7 bases; unmatched junction bases: 7. CDR1 is MNHEY and CDR2 is SVGAGI in the germline V gene. This CDR3 is built from 14 residues. This chain's CDR3 is CASSYMGEGRTQYF. As DNA, the CDR3 is TGTGCCAGCAGTTACATGGGGGAGGGCCGGACCCAGTACTTC.

The chain combines TRBV9 with TRBJ2-7; the D is unclear. The CDR3 is 15 residues long. V gave up 3 bases and J gave up 6 bases, with 19 bases separating them. Germline assignment: CDR1 SGDLS and CDR2 YYNGEE. The CDR3 spells CASSELYGPFAEQYF. The CDR3 DNA sequence: TGTGCCAGCAGCGAGTTGTATGGGCCCTTCGCCGAGCAGTACTTC.

The V gene is TRBV9, the J gene TRBJ1-3; D unresolved. The V end was cut by 2 bases, the J end by 0 bases, with 15 bases between. CDR3 size: 17 residues. CDR1 is SGDLS and CDR2 is YYNGEE in the germline V gene. The DNA for the CDR3 is TGTGCCAGCAGCGTGACGACCGGAACCAGCTCTGGAAACACCATATATTTT. Residues: CASSVTTGTSSGNTIYF.

The chain combines TRBV5-6 with TRBJ2-1, with TRBD2 matching over 7 bases. CDR3 length: 14 amino acids. The germline CDR1 and CDR2 sequences are SGHDT and YYEEEE. J lost 6 bases, V lost 6 bases, and 9 bases had no gene match. The CDR3 region is CASNGGTPFNEQFF. Here the CDR3 DNA reads TGTGCCAGCAACGGGGGGACTCCCTTCAATGAGCAGTTCTTC.

The rearrangement links TRBV7-2 to TRBJ2-7; 8 positions agree with TRBD1. Trimming cost V 6 bases and J 1 base; bases outside gene matches: 5. CDR1 SGHTA and CDR2 FQGNSA come from the germline V gene. The CDR3 is made up of 14 amino acids. The CDR3 region has the DNA TGTGCCAGCAGACCCGACAGGGGTTCCTACGAGCAGTACTTC. Translating it yields CASRPDRGSYEQYF.

J is TRBJ2-1 and V is TRBV7-8, with 9 bases matching TRBD2. Unmatched junction bases numbered 8, after V lost 6 bases and J lost 8 bases. CDR1 and CDR2 (germline): SGHVS, FQNEAQ. The CDR3 loop spans 14 amino acids. CDR3 sequence reads: CASRAGTSSDEQFF. CDR3 bases: TGTGCCAGCAGGGCCGGGACTAGCTCCGATGAGCAGTTCTTC.

This clone has a single count. The chain links TRBV18 to TRBJ2-3; TRBD2 matches at 12 bases. Germline-derived CDR1 and CDR2 are KGHSH and LQKENI. The length of the CDR3 is 18 residues. V was pared by 3 bases and J by 0 bases, with 7 bases of the junction left unmatched. CDR3 sequence (DNA): TGTGCCAGCTCACCTCTAGGACTAGCGGGGTTAAGCACAGATACGCAGTATTTT. Translating it yields CASSPLGLAGLSTDTQYF.

The chain combines TRBV28 with TRBJ2-5, with D possibly matching TRBD2 (6 bases). The CDR3 extends over 15 amino acids. Trimming took 5 bases from V and 0 from J, leaving 13 bases between them. The germline V gene has CDR1 MDHEN and CDR2 SYDVKM. DNA for the CDR3: TGTGCCAGCAGTATTGAGCGGGTCTACCAAGAGACCCAGTACTTC. Translated: CASSIERVYQETQYF.

The chain joins TRBV6-5 to TRBJ2-7; the match to TRBD1 covers 10 bases. V was pared by 4 bases and J by 3 bases, with 3 bases of the junction left unmatched. The CDR3 contains 14 residues. CDR1 and CDR2 from the germline V gene are MNHEY and SVGAGI. The CDR3 DNA reads as TGTGCCAGCAGTTTCGGGACAGGGGTCTACGAGCAGTACTTC. Amino acids: CASSFGTGVYEQYF.

The CDR3 spells CASSPRGAGIQYF. CDR3 nucleotides: TGTGCCAGCAGCCCGCGGGGGGCGGGCATCCAGTACTTC. This chain joins TRBV7-3 and TRBJ2-5, with 8 bases aligning to TRBD2. Germline trimming cut 5 bases from V and 10 bases from J; bases unmatched to any gene: 9. In germline, CDR1 is SGHTA, CDR2 FQGTGA. The CDR3 extends over 13 amino acids.

The chain uses TRBV18 and TRBJ2-1; D unclear. This CDR3 region has 15 residues. Germline loops: CDR1 KGHSH, CDR2 LQKENI. V was trimmed by 0 bases and J by 3 bases, leaving 9 bases between them. The CDR3 coding sequence is TGTGCCAGCTCACCACCGAGGTTGGGCTACAATGAGCAGTTCTTC. It encodes CASSPPRLGYNEQFF.

This chain uses TRBV5-6 with TRBJ1-2; TRBD1 is a possible D gene (5 bases). In germline, CDR1 is SGHDT, CDR2 YYEEEE. Trimming shortened V by 7 bases and J by 4 bases, and 20 bases separated the two germline ends. The CDR3 consists of 15 residues. CDR3 loop: CASSPPAGRVYGYTF. For the CDR3, the DNA is TGTGCCAGCTCCCCCCCGGCAGGGAGAGTCTATGGCTACACCTTC.

V gene TRBV25-1 combines with J gene TRBJ2-2; D not resolved. Germline-derived CDR1 and CDR2 are MGHDK and SYGVNS. This CDR3 is 15 amino acids long. V shed 2 bases and J shed 2 bases, with 9 bases lying between them. The CDR3 spells CASSEGGTNTGELFF. Here the CDR3 DNA reads TGTGCCAGCAGTGAAGGCGGAACCAACACCGGGGAGCTGTTTTTT.

The chain recombines TRBV13 with TRBJ2-3, with a tentative D call TRBD1 (6 bases). The CDR3 sequence is 19 residues long. Trimming removed 5 bases at V and 2 bases at J, with 26 bases between. From germline, CDR1 is PRHDT and CDR2 FYEKMQ (reference sequence). CDR3 nucleotides: TGTGCCAGCAGCGAGGACAGACGGGCCAACTTGGCGATCACAGATACGCAGTATTTT. Residues: CASSEDRRANLAITDTQYF.

This clone was counted between two and nine times. The gene calls are TRBV7-9 and TRBJ1-5, with TRBD1 matching over 10 bases. V shed 6 bases, J shed 6 bases, and the junction held 5 bases outside the gene matches. Germline lookup yields CDR1 SEHNR and CDR2 FQNEAQ (reference sequence). The CDR3 is 14 amino acids. DNA for the CDR3: TGTGCCAGCAGAGGGACAGGGGCGGGTCAGCCCCAGCATTTT. This encodes CASRGTGAGQPQHF.

CDR3 residues: CASSLERGDEAFF. The CDR3 nucleotides are TGTGCCAGCAGCTTAGAAAGGGGCGATGAAGCTTTCTTT. The gene calls are TRBV11-2 and TRBJ1-1; D is possibly TRBD1 (5 bases). Germline V CDR1 and CDR2: SGHAT, FQNNGV. Trimming removed 0 bases at V and 7 bases at J, with 9 bases between. The CDR3 extends over 13 amino acids. Together with reference TRBV11-2 and TRBJ1-1, the CDR3 gives the full variable domain: EAGVAQSPRYKIIEKRQSVAFWCNPISGHATLYWYQQILGQGPKLLIQFQNNGVVDDSQLPKDRFSAERLKGVDSTLKIQPAKLEDSAVYLCASSLERGDEAFFGQGTRLTVV.